Presented here are 14 T cell receptor beta chains from one specimen sequenced in a study of T cell changes during pregnancy in multiple sclerosis. Data came from immunoSEQ multiplex PCR; TCRdb stores just in-frame clones and leaves some out. The profile covers more than 55,000 clones, with around nine tenths appearing a single time and over 1% taken by the ten largest. The sequences come from peripheral blood, collected in the third trimester of pregnancy. These receptor sequences come from a female donor with multiple sclerosis, enrolled in a pregnancy study.

This clone has just one count. The J gene is TRBJ1-5, the V gene TRBV6-5; D is unresolved. From germline, CDR1 is MNHEY and CDR2 SVGAGI. The CDR3 sequence is 16 residues long. Trimming pared 0 bases from V and 5 bases from J, leaving 14 bases between. This CDR3 reads CASSYSMTPSDQPQHF. Here the CDR3 DNA reads TGTGCCAGCAGTTACTCGATGACACCTTCTGATCAGCCCCAGCATTTT.

V usage is TRBV6-4 and J usage is TRBJ2-5, with 11 bases aligning to TRBD2. CDR3 size: 16 residues. V trimming: 5 bases; J trimming: 2 bases; junction bases outside the gene matches: 7. The germline V gene has CDR1 MRHNA and CDR2 SNTAGT. The CDR3 loop is CASSPLAGGGQETQYF. As DNA, the CDR3 is TGTGCCAGCAGTCCCCTAGCGGGAGGAGGGCAAGAGACCCAGTACTTC.

J is TRBJ2-3 and V is TRBV10-1, with 7 bases aligning to TRBD2. V lost 6 bases, J lost 2 bases, and 5 bases stayed unmatched. The germline V gene has CDR1 WNHNN and CDR2 SYGVQD (reference sequence). The CDR3 length is 14 residues. The chain's CDR3 is CASSPGTNTDTQYF. As DNA, the CDR3 is TGCGCCAGCAGCCCCGGGACTAACACAGATACGCAGTATTTT.

The chain has TRBV30 and TRBJ2-7; the D gene is possibly TRBD2 (7 bases). The CDR3 runs 14 residues. Trimming left V 0 bases short and J 5 bases short, with 14 bases between. Germline-derived CDR1 and CDR2 are GTSNPN and SVGIG (reference sequence). The CDR3 here is CAWSVGGLRDEQYF. CDR3 nucleotides: TGTGCCTGGAGTGTCGGGGGGCTCAGGGACGAGCAGTACTTC.

CDR3 sequence (DNA): TGTGCCTGGGGGAACGCCTGGCTAGCGGCTAGCACAGATACGCAGTATTTT. This translates into CAWGNAWLAASTDTQYF. This chain joins TRBV30 and TRBJ2-3, with TRBD2 matching over 7 bases. This CDR3 comprises 17 residues. Germline V gene sequence: CDR1 GTSNPN, CDR2 SVGIG (reference sequence). V shed 5 bases, J shed 0 bases, and the junction held 14 bases outside the gene matches.

This chain joins TRBV7-2 and TRBJ2-3; the D gene is possibly TRBD2 (6 bases). The CDR3 covers 13 residues. The germline CDR1 and CDR2 sequences are SGHTA and FQGNSA. Trimming shortened V by 3 bases and J by 6 bases, and 10 bases separated the two germline ends. CDR3 residues: CASSLNAGDTQYF. As DNA, the CDR3 is TGTGCCAGCAGCTTGAACGCGGGGGATACGCAGTATTTT.

This chain joins TRBV13 and TRBJ2-3, with 8 bases matching TRBD1. Trimming removed 5 bases from V and 1 base from J; junction bases left unmatched: 5. The CDR3 is 15 residues long. Germline V lookup: CDR1 PRHDT, CDR2 FYEKMQ (reference sequence). CDR3 in amino acids: CASSIPTGGTDTQYF. Written as DNA, the CDR3 is TGTGCCAGCAGCATCCCGACAGGGGGCACAGATACGCAGTATTTT.

Only one count was recorded for this clone. The rearrangement uses TRBV6-1 and TRBJ1-2; the D gene is possibly TRBD1 (5 bases). V dropped 6 bases and J dropped 7 bases, with 21 bases sitting between them. The CDR3 is 15 residues long. The germline gives CDR1 MNHNS, CDR2 SASEGT. CDR3 residues: CASSANGPQGLGYTF. CDR3 nucleotides: TGTGCCAGCAGCGCCAACGGGCCCCAGGGCCTTGGCTACACCTTC.

This clone was found a few times. This chain links TRBV2 with TRBJ1-1; D might be TRBD1 (5 bases). CDR1 is SNHLY and CDR2 is FYNNEI in the germline V gene. The CDR3 runs 13 residues. Between the trimmed V and J ends, which lost 5 bases and 3 bases, there was a span of 10 bases. The CDR3: CASSPGLYTEAFF. For the CDR3, the DNA is TGTGCCAGCAGTCCGGGACTGTACACTGAAGCTTTCTTT.

V gene TRBV5-1 combines with J gene TRBJ1-1, with D unresolved. Trimming took 0 bases from V and 1 from J, leaving 7 bases between them. The CDR3 extends over 14 amino acids. CDR1 and CDR2 (germline): SGHRS, YFSETQ. CDR3 sequence reads: CASSLDSWNTEAFF. The CDR3 DNA sequence: TGCGCCAGCAGCTTGGACTCTTGGAACACTGAAGCTTTCTTT.

V and J are TRBV6-5 and TRBJ2-2, with D perhaps matching TRBD1 (5 bases). The germline V and J ends were trimmed by 2 bases and 0 bases, with 7 bases remaining between them. Looked up from germline, CDR1 is MNHEY and CDR2 is SVGAGI. The CDR3 totals 15 residues. Here the CDR3 DNA reads TGTGCCAGCAGTTACGCGACAGCGAACACCGGGGAGCTGTTTTTT. Encoded protein: CASSYATANTGELFF.

The genes are TRBV14 and TRBJ1-1; weak D call: TRBD1 (5 bases). The ends were cut back, 1 base at V and 6 bases at J, with 6 bases in the middle. Per germline, CDR1 SGHDN and CDR2 FVKESK. The CDR3 totals 12 residues. The CDR3 is CASSQVQAEAFF. CDR3 nucleotide sequence: TGTGCCAGCAGCCAAGTACAGGCTGAAGCTTTCTTT.

V gene TRBV10-1 combines with J gene TRBJ1-2; TRBD1 agrees at 9 bases. The CDR3 spans 15 residues. The ends lost 3 bases at V and 7 bases at J; junction bases unmatched: 9. Per germline, CDR1 WNHNN and CDR2 SYGVQD (reference sequence). This CDR3 is CASSDTGQGGSGYTF. The DNA for the CDR3 is TGCGCCAGCAGTGATACGGGACAGGGAGGTTCTGGCTACACCTTC.

The chain links TRBV19 to TRBJ1-5; TRBD1 aligns across 8 bases. J gave up 0 bases and V 3 bases, and 10 bases lay outside the gene matches. The CDR3 has 18 amino acids. The V gene's germline CDR1 is LNHDA and CDR2 SQIVND (reference sequence). CDR3 region: CASSMREGQGNSNQPQHF. In DNA form, the CDR3 reads TGTGCCAGTAGTATGCGGGAAGGACAGGGCAATAGCAATCAGCCCCAGCATTTT.